Each of the 27 T cell receptor beta chains below was sequenced from the same sample in a study of blood T cells in healthy people across ages. Using a J-beta primer mix together with a sample-barcoded 5' primer, a second PCR was run for about 6 to 11 cycles. TCRdb itself ran the 5' RACE reads through MiXCR, one entry per CDR3 protein. The sample has 750,000 to 950,000 distinct CDR3 sequences; more than 25% are singletons. The same data also went into a second study, on T cells of mothers and their children.

The specimen was blood. The receptors shown here come from a boy younger than 18 in good health.

The chain carries TRBV12-3 or TRBV12-4 and TRBJ1-4; possibly TRBD1 for D (5 bases). The CDR3 runs to 16 residues. The V end lost 6 bases, the J end lost 0 bases, and 14 bases lay between the germline ends. CDR3 DNA: TGTGCCAGCAGATGGGGCGACCCTGCAACTAATGAAAAACTGTTTTTT. This translates into CASRWGDPATNEKLFF.

The chain has TRBV27 and TRBJ2-7, with D possibly TRBD2 on 5 matching bases. Germline CDR1 is MNHEY and CDR2 is SMNVEV (reference sequence). The CDR3 is 15 amino acids. Trimming took 4 bases from V and 4 from J, leaving 17 bases between them. CDR3: CASSSSPGPQYEQYF. The CDR3 nucleotides read TGTGCCAGCAGTTCTAGCCCCGGGCCCCAGTACGAGCAGTACTTC.

In this sample, this clonotype turned up a few times. The chain uses TRBV21-1 and TRBJ1-4; the DNA was not used to check the table's D call, TRBD1. TRBV21-1 is reported as a pseudogene. The CDR3 loop spans 17 amino acids. The CDR3 here is CASSIAHPPGRKKKLFF. The CDR3 DNA sequence: TGTGCCAGCAGCATCGCCCACCCCCCAGGACGAAAAAAAAAACTGTTTTTT.

The chain links TRBV20-1 to TRBJ2-5; D ambiguous. Trimming cost V 5 bases and J 5 bases, with 12 bases left between them. The germline V gene encodes CDR1 DFQATT and CDR2 SNEGSKA (reference sequence). The CDR3 runs 12 residues. The CDR3, as DNA: TGCAGTGCTTCCGGGTCCCGGGAGACCCAGTACTTC. Translated: CSASGSRETQYF.

This clonotype came up a few times. The gene calls are TRBV12-3 or TRBV12-4 and TRBJ2-5, with D unresolved. The better agreement between TRBJ2-7 and the DNA end casts doubt on the J call. CDR3 length equals 13 residues. CDR3 DNA: TGTGCCAGCAGTTTGTTAAGGTACTACGAGCAGTACTTC. Encoded protein: CASSLLRYYEQYF.

This clonotype was counted only a few times. The chain combines TRBV5-6 with TRBJ2-5; 10 nucleotides line up with TRBD1. V dropped 4 bases and J dropped 3; count of bases not matched to a gene: 6. Germline loops: CDR1 SGHDT, CDR2 YYEEEE. CDR3 length: 15 residues. In DNA form, the CDR3 reads TGTGCCAGCAGCGAGTCCGGGACAGGGGAAGAGACCCAGTACTTC. Amino acid sequence: CASSESGTGEETQYF.

This clonotype was observed many times. The chain uses TRBV29-1 and TRBJ2-1, with TRBD2 identical over 8 bases. V gave up 5 bases and J gave up 5 bases; unmatched junction bases: 8. The CDR3 spans 14 residues. CDR1 and CDR2 (germline): SQVTM, ANQGSEA. The CDR3 DNA follows: TGCAGCGTTCAAAGCGGGGGTTATAACAATGAGCAGTTCTTC. Translation gives CSVQSGGYNNEQFF.

This chain joins TRBV5-5 and TRBJ2-4; D is unclear. Trimming pared 1 base from V and 1 base from J, leaving 9 bases between. This CDR3 spans 15 amino acids. The germline V gene encodes CDR1 SGHKS and CDR2 YYEKEE (reference sequence). CDR3 amino acids: CASSLLPDAKNIQYF. The CDR3 coding sequence is TGTGCCAGCAGCTTGTTACCCGATGCCAAAAACATTCAGTACTTC.

The rearrangement uses TRBV12-3 or TRBV12-4 and TRBJ2-3; TRBD2 agrees at 7 bases. The V gene end was trimmed by 8 bases and the J gene end by 2 bases; junction bases not matched to a gene: 13. The CDR3 is 16 amino acids. For the CDR3, the DNA is TGTGCCAGCGGGTGGCCGCATGGGGGGGACACAGATACGCAGTATTTT. Amino acid sequence: CASGWPHGGDTDTQYF.

This chain connects TRBV6-5 to TRBJ1-5; D remains ambiguous. Trimming cost V 2 bases and J 7 bases, with 9 bases left between them. The V gene's germline CDR1 is MNHEY and CDR2 SVGAGI. This CDR3 spans 13 amino acids. CDR3 sequence: CASSYGGGQPQHF. The CDR3 region has the DNA TGTGCCAGCAGTTACGGAGGAGGACAGCCCCAGCATTTT.

This clonotype was picked up one time. The gene calls are TRBV7-6 and TRBJ2-5, with no clear D. The CDR3 totals 14 residues. From germline, CDR1 is SGHVS and CDR2 FNYEAQ. The V end lost 8 bases, the J end lost 2 bases, and 15 bases lay between the germline ends. The CDR3: CASGRRPPQETQYF. The DNA for the CDR3 is TGTGCCAGCGGCCGACGGCCCCCACAAGAGACCCAGTACTTC.

The table lists this clonotype with a few counts. The chain joins TRBV27 to TRBJ2-1; 8 nucleotides agree with TRBD1. The J call is in doubt because the DNA end fits TRBJ2-5 better. Germline V gene sequence: CDR1 MNHEY, CDR2 SMNVEV (reference sequence). This CDR3 is built from 15 residues. This CDR3 reads CASSLRAGGGETQYF. The DNA for the CDR3 is TGTGCCAGCAGTCTGCGGGCAGGGGGCGGTGAGACCCAGTACTTC.

V gene TRBV6-6 combines with J gene TRBJ2-7; TRBD2 aligns across 9 bases. Unmatched junction bases numbered 6, after V lost 2 bases and J lost 4 bases. Per the germline V gene, CDR1 is MNHNY and CDR2 is SVGAGI (reference sequence). The CDR3 sequence is 15 residues long. The CDR3 reads CASSYPAGGAYEQYF. CDR3 nucleotides: TGTGCCAGCAGTTACCCAGCGGGGGGCGCGTACGAGCAGTACTTC.

The CDR3 DNA sequence: TGTGCCAGCAGCTTGGGCCCGAGCAGAGCGCAACTAGGTGAAAAACTGTTTTTT. The encoded protein is CASSLGPSRAQLGEKLFF. The chain combines TRBV5-4 with TRBJ1-4; D ambiguous. The CDR3 consists of 18 residues. V lost 0 bases to trimming and J lost 7 bases, with 22 bases between them. Germline V gene data show CDR1 as SGHNT and CDR2 as YYREEE (reference sequence).

This clonotype appeared a few times. The gene calls are TRBV11-3 and TRBJ2-1, with TRBD1 matching over 12 bases. Germline loops: CDR1 SGHNT, CDR2 YENEEA. This CDR3 has 15 residues. Trimming cost V 1 base and J 7 bases; bases outside gene matches: 2. CDR3 residues: CASSLVGQGANEQFF. The CDR3 DNA follows: TGTGCCAGCAGCTTAGTGGGACAGGGGGCGAATGAGCAGTTCTTC.

With regard to this clonotype: The germline gene is not matched at one end of the junction; a read error may be the cause. This chain uses TRBV28 with TRBJ1-1, with D tentatively TRBD1 (6 bases). The CDR3 has 14 amino acids. The V gene's germline CDR1 is MDHEN and CDR2 SYDVKM. The CDR3 is CASRPTGLNTEALF. For the CDR3, the DNA is TGTGCCAGCAGACCGACAGGACTGAACACTGAAGCTCTCTTT.

In regard to this clonotype: At one end, the junction sequence differs from germline, possibly due to a read error. The genes are TRBV28 and TRBJ1-2; a weak D match, TRBD1 (5 bases). From germline, CDR1 is MDHEN and CDR2 SYDVKM. The length of the CDR3 is 15 residues. The CDR3 spells CASRTPGLRSYAYTF. Written as DNA, the CDR3 is TGTGCCAGCAGGACCCCGGGACTCCGTTCCTATGCCTACACCTTC.

V usage is TRBV7-9 and J usage is TRBJ2-5, with D perhaps matching TRBD2 (7 bases). This CDR3 has 15 amino acids. V was shortened by 4 bases and J by 5 bases, with 17 bases between the two germline ends. Germline V gives CDR1 SEHNR, CDR2 FQNEAQ (reference sequence). CDR3 sequence (DNA): TGTGCCAGCAGCTCTCCTAAGGGGGGGCAGGAGACCCAGTACTTC. Protein product: CASSSPKGGQETQYF.

This clonotype was detected a few times. The chain couples TRBV7-9 to TRBJ1-5; 7 bases agree with TRBD1. Trimming at V came to 1 base and at J to 4 bases, leaving 4 bases not matched to a gene. The CDR3 length is 15 residues. Per germline, CDR1 SEHNR and CDR2 FQNEAQ (reference sequence). CDR3 region: CASSLGTGVNQPQHF. The CDR3, as DNA: TGTGCCAGCAGCTTAGGAACAGGGGTTAATCAGCCCCAGCATTTT. The variable domain in full, with the rest retrieved from reference TRBV7-9 and TRBJ1-5, is DTGVSQNPRHKITKRGQNVTFRCDPISEHNRLYWYRQTLGQGPEFLTYFQNEAQLEKSRLLSDRFSAERPKGSFSTLEIQRTEQGDSAMYLCASSLGTGVNQPQHFGDGTRLSIL.

This chain joins TRBV6-5 and TRBJ2-3, with TRBD1 as a possible D gene (6 bases). CDR3 length: 14 amino acids. Deletions cut 0 bases from V and 4 bases from J, with 8 bases between. Germline V gives CDR1 MNHEY, CDR2 SVGAGI. This CDR3 reads CASSYSTGPDTQYF. In DNA form, the CDR3 reads TGTGCCAGCAGTTACTCCACAGGGCCAGATACGCAGTATTTT.

The J gene is TRBJ2-1, the V gene TRBV6-5; D possibly corresponds to TRBD2 (6 bases). The V end was cut by 2 bases, the J end by 3 bases, with 20 bases between. The germline V gene encodes CDR1 MNHEY and CDR2 SVGAGI. The CDR3 consists of 18 residues. The CDR3 nucleotides read TGTGCCAGCAGTTACGGCGGGGCCCCCTCCTCAATCTACAATGAGCAGTTCTTC. Translating it yields CASSYGGAPSSIYNEQFF.

V gene TRBV7-9 combines with J gene TRBJ2-5; 7 nucleotides line up with TRBD1. V dropped 5 bases and J dropped 3; count of bases not matched to a gene: 9. Per the germline V gene, CDR1 is SEHNR and CDR2 is FQNEAQ (reference sequence). There are 15 residues in the CDR3. The CDR3: CASSTGDSPEETQYF. CDR3 nucleotides: TGTGCCAGCAGCACAGGGGACAGCCCCGAAGAGACCCAGTACTTC.

The J gene is TRBJ2-7, the V gene TRBV12-3 or TRBV12-4, with D perhaps given as TRBD1 or TRBD2 (7 bases each). The DNA end is more similar to TRBJ2-5, so the J call may be wrong. This CDR3 is 16 amino acids long. CDR3 nucleotide sequence: TGTGCCAGCAGTTCCCCACGCAGGGGGAGGGGAGAGACCCAGTACTTC. This codes for CASSSPRRGRGETQYF.

CDR3 sequence (DNA): TGTGCCAGCCTAACAGGGGAGGGGCACACTGAAGCTTTCTTT. Protein: CASLTGEGHTEAFF. V is TRBV12-3 or TRBV12-4 and J is TRBJ1-1; 7 bases match TRBD1. The V and J ends lost 8 bases and 3 bases, in that order; junction bases with no gene match: 9. The CDR3 runs to 14 residues.

This clonotype was found once. V usage is TRBV6-6 and J usage is TRBJ2-3, with D possibly being TRBD1 or TRBD2 (5 bases each). This CDR3 spans 10 amino acids. Germline lookup yields CDR1 MNHNY and CDR2 SVGAGI (reference sequence). The germline V and J ends were trimmed by 8 bases and 6 bases, with 6 bases remaining between them. The CDR3 loop is CASWDDTQYF. Written as DNA, the CDR3 is TGTGCCAGCTGGGACGATACGCAGTATTTT.

A few counts support this clonotype. The gene calls are TRBV11-2 and TRBJ2-2; tentatively, D is TRBD1 (5 bases). Germline CDR1 SGHAT, CDR2 FQNNGV. CDR3 length: 14 amino acids. Trimming removed 3 bases at V and 5 bases at J, with 10 bases between. The CDR3 is CASSFQGVTGELFF. The CDR3 coding sequence is TGTGCCAGCAGCTTCCAGGGCGTAACCGGGGAGCTGTTTTTT.

This clonotype was counted only a few times. This sequence joins TRBV3-1 and TRBJ2-7; possible D gene TRBD2, 6 bases. From germline, CDR1 is LGHDT and CDR2 YNNKEL (reference sequence). The CDR3 has 13 residues. Trimming removed 4 bases at V and 3 bases at J, with 10 bases between. CDR3 sequence reads: CASSRGTLYEQYF. The CDR3 DNA reads TGTGCCAGCAGCCGGGGGACTCTCTACGAGCAGTACTTC.